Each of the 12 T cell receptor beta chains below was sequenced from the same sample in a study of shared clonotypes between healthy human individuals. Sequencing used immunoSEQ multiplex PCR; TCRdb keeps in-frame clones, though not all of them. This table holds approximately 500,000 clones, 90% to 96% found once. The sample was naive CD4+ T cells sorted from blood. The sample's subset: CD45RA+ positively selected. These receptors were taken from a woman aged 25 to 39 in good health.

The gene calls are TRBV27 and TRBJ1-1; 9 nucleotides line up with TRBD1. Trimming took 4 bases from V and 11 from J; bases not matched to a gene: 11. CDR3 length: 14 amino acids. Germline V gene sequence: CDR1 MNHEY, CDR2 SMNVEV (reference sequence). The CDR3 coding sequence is TGTGCCAGCAGTTCTGAACCCGGGACAGGGAACGCTTTCTTT. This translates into CASSSEPGTGNAFF.

CDR3 sequence reads: CASSLWASGRSSYNEQFF. CDR3 sequence (DNA): TGCGCCAGCAGCTTGTGGGCTAGCGGGAGAAGCTCCTACAATGAGCAGTTCTTC. V usage is TRBV5-1 and J usage is TRBJ2-1; 10 nucleotides align to TRBD2. The CDR3 spans 18 residues. Per germline, CDR1 SGHRS and CDR2 YFSETQ. V shed 1 base and J 0 bases; nucleotides not matched to a gene: 7. Based on the CDR3 plus reference TRBV5-1 and TRBJ2-1, the full variable domain is KAGVTQTPRYLIKTRGQQVTLSCSPISGHRSVSWYQQTPGQGLQFLFEYFSETQRNKGNFPGRFSGRQFSNSRSEMNVSTLELGDSALYLCASSLWASGRSSYNEQFFGPGTRLTVL.

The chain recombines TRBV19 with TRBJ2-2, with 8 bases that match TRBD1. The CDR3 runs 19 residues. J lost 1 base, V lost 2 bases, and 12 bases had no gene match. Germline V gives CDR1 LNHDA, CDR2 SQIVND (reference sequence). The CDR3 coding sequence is TGTGCCAGTAGTATATTTCATTGGGTGGGACAGGAGAACACCGGGGAGCTGTTTTTT. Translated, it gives CASSIFHWVGQENTGELFF. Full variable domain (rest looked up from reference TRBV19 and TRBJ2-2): DGGITQSPKYLFRKEGQNVTLSCEQNLNHDAMYWYRQDPGQGLRLIYYSQIVNDFQKGDIAEGYSVSREKKESFPLTVTSAQKNPTAFYLCASSIFHWVGQENTGELFFGEGSRLTVL.

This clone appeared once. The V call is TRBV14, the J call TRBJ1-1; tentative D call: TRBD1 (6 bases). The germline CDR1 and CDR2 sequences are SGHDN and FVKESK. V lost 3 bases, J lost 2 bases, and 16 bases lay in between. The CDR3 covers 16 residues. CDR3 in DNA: TGTGCCAGCAGCCATTCCGGAGGGGGTCTCAACACTGAAGCTTTCTTT. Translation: CASSHSGGGLNTEAFF.

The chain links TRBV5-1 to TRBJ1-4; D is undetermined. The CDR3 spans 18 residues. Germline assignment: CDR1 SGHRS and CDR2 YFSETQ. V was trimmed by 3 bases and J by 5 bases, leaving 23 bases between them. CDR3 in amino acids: CASSWRATRENLNEKLFF. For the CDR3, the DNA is TGCGCCAGCAGCTGGCGGGCTACTCGTGAGAACCTAAATGAAAAACTGTTTTTT.

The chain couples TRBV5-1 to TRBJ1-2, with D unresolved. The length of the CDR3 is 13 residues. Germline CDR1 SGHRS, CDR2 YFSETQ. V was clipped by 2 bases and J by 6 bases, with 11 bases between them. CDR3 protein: CASSFQRPDGYTF. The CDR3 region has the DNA TGCGCCAGCAGCTTCCAACGACCGGATGGCTACACCTTC.

CDR3 coding DNA: TGTGCCAGCAGTGGGACTAGCGGGAGATTTCGTGACGATACGCAGTATTTT. This encodes CASSGTSGRFRDDTQYF. This sequence joins TRBV28 and TRBJ2-3, with 14 bases fitting TRBD2. The germline V gene has CDR1 MDHEN and CDR2 SYDVKM. The CDR3 runs to 17 residues. V shed 5 bases and J 6 bases; nucleotides not matched to a gene: 10. Filled out from reference TRBV28 and TRBJ2-3, the complete variable domain reads DVKVTQSSRYLVKRTGEKVFLECVQDMDHENMFWYRQDPGLGLRLIYFSYDVKMKEKGDIPEGYSVSREKKERFSLILESASTNQTSMYLCASSGTSGRFRDDTQYFGPGTRLTVL.

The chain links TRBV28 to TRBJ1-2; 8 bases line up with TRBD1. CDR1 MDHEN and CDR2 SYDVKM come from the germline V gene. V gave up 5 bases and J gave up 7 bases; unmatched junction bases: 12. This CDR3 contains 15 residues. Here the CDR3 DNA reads TGTGCCAGCAGTCCTCCCGGACAGGGTTGGTCTGGCTACACCTTC. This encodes CASSPPGQGWSGYTF.

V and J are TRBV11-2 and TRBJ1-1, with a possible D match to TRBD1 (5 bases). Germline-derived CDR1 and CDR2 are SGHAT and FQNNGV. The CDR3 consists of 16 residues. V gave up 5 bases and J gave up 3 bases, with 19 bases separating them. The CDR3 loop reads CASSPRLGAGDTEAFF. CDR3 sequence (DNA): TGTGCCAGCAGCCCGAGGTTAGGGGCCGGGGACACTGAAGCTTTCTTT.

CDR3 loop: CASSVDLAGVYTGELFF. DNA for the CDR3: TGTGCCAGCAGCGTAGATCTAGCGGGAGTTTATACCGGGGAGCTGTTTTTT. The chain carries TRBV9 and TRBJ2-2; 10 bases are a match to TRBD2. The CDR3 has 17 residues. V lost 0 bases, J lost 5 bases, and 7 bases stayed unmatched. The germline gives CDR1 SGDLS, CDR2 YYNGEE.

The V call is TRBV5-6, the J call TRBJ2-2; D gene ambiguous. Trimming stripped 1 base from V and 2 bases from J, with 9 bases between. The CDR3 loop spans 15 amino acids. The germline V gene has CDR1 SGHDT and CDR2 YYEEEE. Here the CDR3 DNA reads TGTGCCAGCAGCTTGAGCCTGGGAAACACCGGGGAGCTGTTTTTT. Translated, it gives CASSLSLGNTGELFF.

The CDR3 region has the DNA TGTGCCAGCAGTTTCTCTGGCGCGGGAGAGGCCGGGGAGCTGTTTTTT. It encodes CASSFSGAGEAGELFF. The chain uses TRBV27 and TRBJ2-2; 7 positions agree with TRBD2. Germline-derived CDR1 and CDR2 are MNHEY and SMNVEV (reference sequence). V trimming: 3 bases; J trimming: 6 bases; junction bases outside the gene matches: 10. The CDR3 covers 16 residues.